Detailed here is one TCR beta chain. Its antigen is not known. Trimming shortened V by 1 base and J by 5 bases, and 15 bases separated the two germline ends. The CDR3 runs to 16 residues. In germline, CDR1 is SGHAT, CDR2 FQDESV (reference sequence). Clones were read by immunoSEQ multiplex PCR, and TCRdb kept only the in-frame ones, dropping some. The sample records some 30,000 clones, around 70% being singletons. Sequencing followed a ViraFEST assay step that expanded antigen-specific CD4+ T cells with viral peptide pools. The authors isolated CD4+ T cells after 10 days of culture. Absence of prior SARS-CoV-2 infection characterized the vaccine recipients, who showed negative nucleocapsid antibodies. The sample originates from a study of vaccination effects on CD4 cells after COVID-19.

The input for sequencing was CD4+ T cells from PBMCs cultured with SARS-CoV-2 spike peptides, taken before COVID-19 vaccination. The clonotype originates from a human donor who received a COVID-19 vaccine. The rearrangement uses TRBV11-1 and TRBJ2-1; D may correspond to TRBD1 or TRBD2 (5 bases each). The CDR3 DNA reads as TGTGCCAGCAGCTTAGAGAGGGGCAGGGCCAACAATGAGCAGTTCTTC. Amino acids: CASSLERGRANNEQFF.